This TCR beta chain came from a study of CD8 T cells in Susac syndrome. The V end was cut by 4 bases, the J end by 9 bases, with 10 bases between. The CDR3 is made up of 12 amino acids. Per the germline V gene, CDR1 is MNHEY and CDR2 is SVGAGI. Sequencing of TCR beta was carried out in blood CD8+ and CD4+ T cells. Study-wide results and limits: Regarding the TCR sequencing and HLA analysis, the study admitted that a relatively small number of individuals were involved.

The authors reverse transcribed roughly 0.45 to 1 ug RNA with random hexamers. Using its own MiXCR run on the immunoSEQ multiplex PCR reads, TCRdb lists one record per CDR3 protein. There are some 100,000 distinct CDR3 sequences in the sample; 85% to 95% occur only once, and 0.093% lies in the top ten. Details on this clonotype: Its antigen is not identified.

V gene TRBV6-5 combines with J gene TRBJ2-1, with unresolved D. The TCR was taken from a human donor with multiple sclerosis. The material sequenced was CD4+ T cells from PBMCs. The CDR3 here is CASSSPSGEQFF. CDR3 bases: TGTGCCAGCAGTTCCCCTTCGGGTGAGCAGTTCTTC.